This TCR beta chain emerged from a study of blood T cell repertoires in COVID-19. Study background: Both acute and convalescent COVID-19 samples were obtained from the United States, Italy and Spain. Sample material is recorded as cDNA or gDNA derived from T cells, B-cell-depleted T cells, or PBMCs.

In the original analysis: The authors estimated nucleated cell counts from reference gene primer amplification. Profiled with immunoSEQ multiplex PCR; TCRdb holds only in-frame clones, not every one. That table gives V, J and clone size, and the DNA gave D and trimming. The sample lists approximately 73,000 clones; around nine tenths were seen once. CDR1 and CDR2 (germline): SGHDN, FVKESK. The V and J ends lost 4 bases and 8 bases respectively, with 20 bases between them. CDR3 size: 15 residues. What was sequenced was peripheral blood. The clonotype originates from a woman between 55 and 75 years old with acute or convalescent COVID-19. V is TRBV14 and J is TRBJ1-2; tentative D call: TRBD1 (5 bases). The CDR3 DNA sequence: TGTGCCAGCAGCCGAGTGGGGCAGGATTTTAACGGCTACACCTTC. This translates into CASSRVGQDFNGYTF.